The text below deals with one T cell receptor (beta chain). The germline CDR1 and CDR2 sequences are MNHEY and SVGEGT. The length of the CDR3 is 15 residues. Trimming pared 2 bases from V and 5 bases from J, leaving 15 bases between. The data stem from a study of T-cell memory formation after mild COVID-19. Each CDR3 protein gets one entry after TCRdb re-called the 5' RACE reads with MiXCR. The sample carries roughly 280,000 distinct CDR3 sequences, about 16% recorded once. The receptor was isolated from a man aged 18 to 29 who had mild COVID-19 (a few samples of this study predate the infection). Cell type and time point are not known. Sequencing was performed on PBMCs or a T cell subset sorted from them (not recorded which). The gene calls are TRBV6-2 or TRBV6-3 and TRBJ1-1; no clear D. CDR3 nucleotide sequence: TGTGCCAGCAGTTACCGTGGCAGAGAAGCTACTGAAGCTTTCTTT. Its protein is CASSYRGREATEAFF.